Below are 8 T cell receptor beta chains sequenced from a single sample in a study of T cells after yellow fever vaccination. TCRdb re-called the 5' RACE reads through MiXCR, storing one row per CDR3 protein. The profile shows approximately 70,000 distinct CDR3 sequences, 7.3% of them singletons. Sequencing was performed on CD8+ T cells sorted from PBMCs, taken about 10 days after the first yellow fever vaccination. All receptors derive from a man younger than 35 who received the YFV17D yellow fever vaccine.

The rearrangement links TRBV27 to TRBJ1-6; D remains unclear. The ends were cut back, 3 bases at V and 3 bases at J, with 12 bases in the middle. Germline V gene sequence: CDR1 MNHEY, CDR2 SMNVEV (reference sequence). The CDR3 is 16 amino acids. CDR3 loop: CASSFGNTGYNSPLHF. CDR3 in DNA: TGTGCCAGCAGTTTTGGGAACACCGGCTATAATTCACCCCTCCACTTT.

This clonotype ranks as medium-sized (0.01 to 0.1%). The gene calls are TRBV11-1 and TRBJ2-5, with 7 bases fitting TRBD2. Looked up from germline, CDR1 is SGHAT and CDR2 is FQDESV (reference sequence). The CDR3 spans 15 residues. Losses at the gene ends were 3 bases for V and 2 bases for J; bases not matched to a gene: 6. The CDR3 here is CASSLWGTTQETQYF. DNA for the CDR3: TGTGCCAGCAGCTTGTGGGGGACTACTCAAGAGACCCAGTACTTC.

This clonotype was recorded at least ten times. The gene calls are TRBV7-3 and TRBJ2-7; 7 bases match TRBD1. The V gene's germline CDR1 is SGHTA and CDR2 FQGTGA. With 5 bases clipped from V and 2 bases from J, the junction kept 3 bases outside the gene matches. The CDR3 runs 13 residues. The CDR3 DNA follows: TGTGCCAGCAGCGATACAGGGGCCTACGAGCAGTACTTC. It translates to CASSDTGAYEQYF.

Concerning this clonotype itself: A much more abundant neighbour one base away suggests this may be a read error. The CDR3 sequence: CASSYAGGLEETQYF. CDR3 coding DNA: TGTGCCAGCAGCTACGCTGGAGGTTTGGAAGAGACCCAGTACTTC. The chain carries TRBV5-4 and TRBJ2-5, with TRBD2 as a possible D gene (5 bases). The germline V gene encodes CDR1 SGHNT and CDR2 YYREEE (reference sequence). CDR3 length: 15 residues. The germline V and J ends were trimmed by 3 bases and 3 bases, with 15 bases remaining between them.

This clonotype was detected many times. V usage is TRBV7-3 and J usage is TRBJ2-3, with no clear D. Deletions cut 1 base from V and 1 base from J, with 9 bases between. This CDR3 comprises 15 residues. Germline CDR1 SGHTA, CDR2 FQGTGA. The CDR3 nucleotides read TGTGCCAGCAGCTTAAAGTTCGGTGGCACAGATACGCAGTATTTT. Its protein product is CASSLKFGGTDTQYF.

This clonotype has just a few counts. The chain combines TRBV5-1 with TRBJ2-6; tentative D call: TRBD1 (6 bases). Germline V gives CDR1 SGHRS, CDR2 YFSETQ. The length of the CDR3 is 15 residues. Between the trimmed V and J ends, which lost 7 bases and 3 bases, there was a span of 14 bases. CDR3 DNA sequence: TGCGCCAGCGGGGGCCGTGGGGGTGGGGCCAACGTCCTGACTTTC. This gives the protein CASGGRGGGANVLTF.

The chain's CDR3 is CASSLMGAAQYF. The CDR3, as DNA: TGTGCCAGCAGCTTAATGGGAGCGGCCCAGTATTTT. The chain links TRBV7-9 to TRBJ2-3; a weak D match, TRBD2 (5 bases). CDR3 length: 12 residues. CDR1 and CDR2 (germline): SEHNR, FQNEAQ (reference sequence). The germline V and J ends were trimmed by 2 bases and 12 bases, with 12 bases remaining between them.

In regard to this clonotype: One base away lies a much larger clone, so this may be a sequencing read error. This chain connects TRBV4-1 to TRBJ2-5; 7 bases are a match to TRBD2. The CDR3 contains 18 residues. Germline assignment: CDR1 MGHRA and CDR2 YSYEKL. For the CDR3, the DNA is TGCGCCAGCAGCCAATTCTACCTCGGGCGGGAGAGCCAAGAGACCCAGCACTTC. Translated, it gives CASSQFYLGRESQETQHF.